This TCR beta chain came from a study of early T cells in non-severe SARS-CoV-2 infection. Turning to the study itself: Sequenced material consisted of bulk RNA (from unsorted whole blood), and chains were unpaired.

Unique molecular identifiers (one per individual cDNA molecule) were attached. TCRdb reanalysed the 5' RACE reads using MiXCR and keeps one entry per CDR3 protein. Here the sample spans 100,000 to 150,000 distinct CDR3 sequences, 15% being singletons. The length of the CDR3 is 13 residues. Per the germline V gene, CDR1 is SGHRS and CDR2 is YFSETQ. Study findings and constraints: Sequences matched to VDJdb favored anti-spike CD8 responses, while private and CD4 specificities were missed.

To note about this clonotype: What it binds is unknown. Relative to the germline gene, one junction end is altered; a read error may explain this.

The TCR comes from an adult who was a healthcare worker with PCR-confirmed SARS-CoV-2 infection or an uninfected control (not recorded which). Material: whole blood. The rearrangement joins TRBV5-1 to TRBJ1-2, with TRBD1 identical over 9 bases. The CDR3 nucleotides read TGCGTCAGCAGCTTCGGACAGGGGCAGGGCTACACCTTC. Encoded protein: CVSSFGQGQGYTF.